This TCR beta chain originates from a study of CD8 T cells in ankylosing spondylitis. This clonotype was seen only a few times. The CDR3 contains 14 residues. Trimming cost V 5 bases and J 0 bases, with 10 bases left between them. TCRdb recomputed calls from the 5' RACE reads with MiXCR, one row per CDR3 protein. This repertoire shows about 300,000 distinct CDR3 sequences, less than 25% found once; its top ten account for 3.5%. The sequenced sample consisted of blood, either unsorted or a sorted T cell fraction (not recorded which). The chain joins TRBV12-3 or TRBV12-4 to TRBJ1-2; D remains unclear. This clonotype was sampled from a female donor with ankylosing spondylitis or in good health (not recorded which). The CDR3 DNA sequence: TGTGCCAGCAGTGGCGGAGCGGCTAACTATGGCTACACCTTC. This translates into CASSGGAANYGYTF.